Following are 30 T cell receptor beta chains from one sample sequenced in a study of T-cell reconstitution after alpha-beta-depleted transplantation in children. Preparation of the TCRbeta library involved a method that used unique molecular identifiers. MiXCR, run by TCRdb on the PCR reads, gives a single entry per CDR3 protein. The data contain 45,000 to 55,000 distinct CDR3 sequences, about 9% of them singletons. The specimen comprised PBMCs, mostly from graft donor cells, sampled 60 days after TCRalphabeta/CD19-depleted stem cell transplant. The receptors were gathered from a male patient aged 2-9 years who had a stem cell transplant for chronic granulomatous disease, so the T cells may come from the graft donor.

This clonotype has ten or more counts. The rearrangement joins TRBV7-2 to TRBJ2-3, with TRBD1 as a possible D gene (6 bases). Germline V lookup: CDR1 SGHTA, CDR2 FQGNSA. The CDR3 runs 16 residues. V was shortened by 3 bases and J by 1 base, with 14 bases between the two germline ends. CDR3 sequence: CASSFGDIRGTDTQYF. The CDR3 DNA follows: TGTGCCAGCAGCTTTGGGGACATTCGGGGCACAGATACGCAGTATTTT.

The chain joins TRBV6-1 to TRBJ2-3, with D perhaps being TRBD1 or TRBD2 (6 bases each). The germline V gene encodes CDR1 MNHNS and CDR2 SASEGT. The CDR3 totals 14 residues. V lost 7 bases to trimming and J lost 5 bases, with 16 bases between them. The CDR3 sequence is CASKTGGTGDTQYF. Here the CDR3 DNA reads TGTGCCAGCAAGACAGGAGGGACCGGAGATACGCAGTATTTT.

This chain uses TRBV7-8 with TRBJ2-3, with a tentative D call TRBD2 (6 bases). The CDR3 runs to 15 residues. V lost 3 bases, J lost 2 bases, and 12 bases lay in between. Germline assignment: CDR1 SGHVS and CDR2 FQNEAQ. CDR3: CASSFRDSFTDTQYF. For the CDR3, the DNA is TGTGCCAGCAGCTTCCGGGACTCCTTCACAGATACGCAGTATTTT.

This clonotype has more than one count but fewer than ten. This chain connects TRBV2 to TRBJ2-2, with 12 bases matching TRBD2. Trimming at V came to 10 bases and at J to 5 bases, leaving 5 bases not matched to a gene. Germline CDR1 SNHLY, CDR2 FYNNEI. The CDR3 covers 14 residues. CDR3 sequence reads: CATAGTSGTGELFF. DNA for the CDR3: TGTGCCACAGCCGGGACTAGCGGGACCGGGGAGCTGTTTTTT.

A note on this clonotype: Just one base apart from a much larger clone, this may be a read error. CDR3 in amino acids: CASSKPGTSIDGQFF. The CDR3, as DNA: TGTGCCAGCAGCAAACCCGGGACTAGTATTGATGGGCAGTTCTTC. The V gene is TRBV7-2, the J gene TRBJ2-1; 8 bases agree with TRBD2. V was pared by 5 bases and J by 12 bases, with 15 bases of the junction left unmatched. The CDR3 extends over 15 amino acids. Germline V gene lookup returns CDR1 SGHTA and CDR2 FQGNSA.

Many counts were recorded for this clonotype. V and J are TRBV5-1 and TRBJ2-1; tentative D call: TRBD2 (6 bases). V lost 2 bases and J 5 bases, leaving 8 bases between the germline ends. The CDR3 has 13 amino acids. The germline gives CDR1 SGHRS, CDR2 YFSETQ. CDR3 sequence: CASSFGSNNEQFF. CDR3 coding DNA: TGCGCCAGCAGCTTCGGGAGCAACAATGAGCAGTTCTTC.

This clonotype appeared many times. The chain has TRBV7-9 and TRBJ2-1; TRBD2 aligns across 9 bases. V dropped 0 bases and J dropped 8; count of bases not matched to a gene: 8. Germline CDR1 is SEHNR and CDR2 is FQNEAQ (reference sequence). CDR3 length: 16 residues. CDR3 sequence (DNA): TGTGCCAGCAGCTTAGCGCGTCTAGCGGGATCTGATGAGCAGTTCTTC. Translation: CASSLARLAGSDEQFF.

In its sample, this clonotype was seen many times. CDR3 sequence (DNA): TGTGCCAGCAGCAACAGACCACCGGCAGGGAGCGAGCAGTACTTC. This encodes CASSNRPPAGSEQYF. The chain links TRBV5-6 to TRBJ2-7; D is perhaps TRBD1 or TRBD2 (5 bases each). V lost 4 bases to trimming and J lost 6 bases, with 20 bases between them. CDR1 and CDR2 from the germline V gene are SGHDT and YYEEEE. The CDR3 totals 15 residues.

The chain combines TRBV20-1 with TRBJ2-5, with 12 bases fitting TRBD1. Germline V CDR1 and CDR2: DFQATT, SNEGSKA (reference sequence). The V segment lost 1 base and the J segment 4 bases; nucleotides outside the gene matches: 7. The CDR3 runs 16 residues. CDR3 loop: CSARAVRDRGRETQYF. The CDR3 DNA sequence: TGCAGTGCTAGAGCGGTACGGGACAGGGGGCGAGAGACCCAGTACTTC.

This clonotype was observed at least ten times. V usage is TRBV5-4 and J usage is TRBJ1-2; TRBD1 might be the D (5 bases). CDR3 length: 14 residues. The germline V gene encodes CDR1 SGHNT and CDR2 YYREEE (reference sequence). Trimming pared 2 bases from V and 7 bases from J, leaving 15 bases between. The DNA for the CDR3 is TGTGCCAGCAGCTTAAACATGGCTGGGGGTGGCTACACCTTC. Translated: CASSLNMAGGGYTF.

This clonotype was observed at least ten times. The rearrangement links TRBV28 to TRBJ1-2, with D tentatively TRBD1 (5 bases). CDR1 is MDHEN, CDR2 SYDVKM, per germline. V lost 5 bases to trimming and J lost 3 bases, with 13 bases between them. The CDR3 extends over 14 amino acids. The CDR3 DNA reads TGTGCCAGCAGTGCGTCAGGGTCTGACTATGGCTACACCTTC. It codes for CASSASGSDYGYTF.

This clonotype was seen at least ten times. This sequence joins TRBV12-3 or TRBV12-4 and TRBJ2-5; 11 bases agree with TRBD2. Unmatched junction bases numbered 11, after V lost 7 bases and J lost 7 bases. The CDR3 is made up of 15 amino acids. The CDR3 reads CASTLGTSGGGTQYF. In DNA, the CDR3 is TGTGCCAGCACCCTAGGGACTAGCGGAGGGGGGACCCAGTACTTC.

There are many counts of this clonotype. This chain connects TRBV4-3 to TRBJ2-1, with a weak D call TRBD2 (5 bases). V lost 1 base and J 1 base, leaving 8 bases between the germline ends. The CDR3 contains 15 residues. Germline V gives CDR1 LGHNA, CDR2 YSLEER. CDR3 in amino acids: CASSQAADSYNEQFF. CDR3 DNA sequence: TGCGCCAGCAGCCAAGCAGCGGATTCCTACAATGAGCAGTTCTTC.

This clonotype was observed many times. The V and J genes are TRBV5-6 and TRBJ2-2; D unclear. The CDR3 has 14 residues. Germline V CDR1 and CDR2: SGHDT, YYEEEE. V shed 3 bases and J shed 7 bases, with 13 bases lying between them. CDR3 nucleotide sequence: TGTGCCAGCAGCTACACAACGGATGTCGGGGAGCTGTTTTTT. Its protein is CASSYTTDVGELFF.

This clonotype was counted at least ten times. The V gene is TRBV6-1, the J gene TRBJ2-2, with D uncertain. The CDR3 runs 14 residues. V was trimmed by 6 bases and J by 1 base, leaving 9 bases between them. The germline gives CDR1 MNHNS, CDR2 SASEGT. CDR3 nucleotide sequence: TGTGCCAGCAGACCGCCGGGGAACACCGGGGAGCTGTTTTTT. Its protein is CASRPPGNTGELFF.

This clonotype was recorded many times. This chain links TRBV6-2 or TRBV6-3 with TRBJ2-7; 9 nucleotides agree with TRBD1. CDR1 and CDR2 (germline): MNHEY, SVGEGT. Trimming removed 5 bases from V and 7 bases from J; junction bases left unmatched: 9. The CDR3 is 14 amino acids. The CDR3 nucleotides read TGTGCCAGCAGTGTCCGGGACAGGGTAAGAGAGCAGTACTTC. Its protein is CASSVRDRVREQYF.

The chain links TRBV29-1 to TRBJ2-5; D might be TRBD1 (6 bases). The V gene's germline CDR1 is SQVTM and CDR2 ANQGSEA. This CDR3 is 12 amino acids long. Deletions cut 5 bases from V and 4 bases from J, with 11 bases between. CDR3 residues: CSVHRVLETQYF. CDR3 nucleotide sequence: TGCAGCGTTCACAGGGTCCTAGAGACCCAGTACTTC.

This clonotype was seen at least ten times. The chain carries TRBV5-6 and TRBJ1-6; TRBD1 is a possible D gene (6 bases). The CDR3 extends over 15 amino acids. Trimming left V 0 bases short and J 5 bases short, with 9 bases between. Germline CDR1 SGHDT, CDR2 YYEEEE. This CDR3 reads CASSLGTVDNSPLHF. Here the CDR3 DNA reads TGTGCCAGCAGCTTGGGGACAGTGGATAATTCACCCCTCCACTTT.

The genes are TRBV4-3 and TRBJ2-1; no firm D call. CDR1 LGHNA and CDR2 YSLEER come from the germline V gene. The V and J ends lost 1 base and 9 bases respectively, with 19 bases between them. The CDR3 totals 16 residues. In nucleotides, the CDR3 is TGCGCCAGCAGCCAAGGGCCCCGCCAGGAGTCTGGTGAGCAGTTCTTC. Residues: CASSQGPRQESGEQFF.

This chain links TRBV11-2 with TRBJ2-5, with TRBD1 as a possible D gene (6 bases). Germline-derived CDR1 and CDR2 are SGHAT and FQNNGV. The CDR3 runs 15 residues. The V gene lost 0 bases and the J gene lost 0 bases, with 8 bases spanning the gap. The CDR3 nucleotides read TGTGCCAGCAGCTTAGAGGGGGCAGACCAAGAGACCCAGTACTTC. This codes for CASSLEGADQETQYF.

Ten or more counts support this clonotype. This chain connects TRBV5-1 to TRBJ2-5; possibly TRBD1 for D (5 bases). CDR3 length: 12 amino acids. The germline CDR1 and CDR2 sequences are SGHRS and YFSETQ. V was pared by 5 bases and J by 3 bases, with 8 bases between. The CDR3 sequence: CASRAREETQYF. CDR3 coding DNA: TGCGCCAGCAGGGCCAGGGAAGAGACCCAGTACTTC.

Only a few counts were recorded for this clonotype. A junction boundary mismatches the germline segment, possibly from a read error. The chain's CDR3 is CASSSGQGTVGF. The CDR3 bases are TGTGCCAGCAGTTCTGGTCAGGGCACCGTAGGCTTC. This chain uses TRBV6-5 with TRBJ2-7, with D possibly matching TRBD1 (5 bases). The CDR3 sequence is 12 residues long. From germline, CDR1 is MNHEY and CDR2 SVGAGI.

In its sample, this clonotype was seen many times. V gene TRBV5-6 combines with J gene TRBJ1-2; 12 bases align to TRBD1. Looked up from germline, CDR1 is SGHDT and CDR2 is YYEEEE. The length of the CDR3 is 15 residues. V lost 4 bases, J lost 4 bases, and 5 bases stayed unmatched. CDR3 sequence: CASSRDRGRFYGYTF. In nucleotides, the CDR3 is TGTGCCAGCAGCCGGGACAGGGGGCGCTTCTATGGCTACACCTTC.

In this sample, this clonotype turned up many times. The V call is TRBV30, the J call TRBJ1-1; no definite D call. Trimming pared 0 bases from V and 3 bases from J, leaving 8 bases between. The CDR3 is made up of 13 amino acids. Germline V CDR1 and CDR2: GTSNPN, SVGIG (reference sequence). The CDR3 DNA sequence: TGTGCCTGGAGTGTAGCGGACTACACTGAAGCTTTCTTT. Its protein product is CAWSVADYTEAFF.

At least ten counts were recorded for this clonotype. The V call is TRBV10-3, the J call TRBJ2-1; D remains ambiguous. Germline loops: CDR1 ENHRY, CDR2 SYGVKD. V lost 1 base and J 2 bases, leaving 15 bases between the germline ends. CDR3 size: 17 residues. CDR3 sequence reads: CAISEFHDSPAYNEQFF. CDR3 sequence (DNA): TGTGCCATCAGTGAGTTTCATGACTCCCCGGCCTACAATGAGCAGTTCTTC.

This clonotype was seen a few times. The chain is built from TRBV30 and TRBJ2-2; weak D call: TRBD1 (5 bases). Germline assignment: CDR1 GTSNPN and CDR2 SVGIG (reference sequence). This CDR3 is 17 amino acids long. Trimming shortened V by 0 bases and J by 5 bases, and 19 bases separated the two germline ends. The CDR3 here is CAWSVNWGPGETGELFF. CDR3 coding DNA: TGTGCCTGGAGTGTAAACTGGGGCCCCGGAGAGACCGGGGAGCTGTTTTTT.

The table lists this clonotype with many counts. The chain has TRBV7-2 and TRBJ2-7; D remains ambiguous. Germline V gene data show CDR1 as SGHTA and CDR2 as FQGNSA. Trimming pared 1 base from V and 7 bases from J, leaving 8 bases between. This CDR3 spans 12 amino acids. The CDR3: CASSLVTSEQYF. CDR3 nucleotides: TGTGCCAGCAGCTTAGTTACGTCTGAGCAGTACTTC. The full variable domain, completed using reference TRBV7-2 and TRBJ2-7, is GAGVSQSPSNKVTEKGKDVELRCDPISGHTALYWYRQSLGQGLEFLIYFQGNSAPDKSGLPSDRFSAERTGGSVSTLTIQRTQQEDSAVYLCASSLVTSEQYFGPGTRLTVT.

To note about this clonotype: A read error is possible here, since a much larger clone lies one base away. The gene calls are TRBV27 and TRBJ2-7; D possibly matches TRBD1 or TRBD2 (5 bases each). Between the trimmed V and J ends, which lost 7 bases and 3 bases, there was a span of 19 bases. The V gene's germline CDR1 is MNHEY and CDR2 SMNVEV (reference sequence). The CDR3 consists of 15 residues. For the CDR3, the DNA is TGTGCCAGCAAGAGGGGCCCGTTGGGATTCTACGAGCAGTACTTC. Encoded protein: CASKRGPLGFYEQYF.

In DNA, the CDR3 is TGTGCCAGCAGCAAAGCCCTAGCGGGAGGTGGGGAGCAGTTCTTC. Translating gives CASSKALAGGGEQFF. V gene TRBV21-1 combines with J gene TRBJ2-1; the D call TRBD2 from the table was never checked on the DNA. TRBV21-1 is shown as a pseudogene. This CDR3 has 15 amino acids.

This clonotype was seen at least ten times. The chain recombines TRBV10-1 with TRBJ2-7, with 7 bases fitting TRBD2. CDR3 length: 13 amino acids. Germline V gene data show CDR1 as WNHNN and CDR2 as SYGVQD (reference sequence). V trimming: 8 bases; J trimming: 0 bases; junction bases outside the gene matches: 4. The chain's CDR3 is CASSSGNSYEQYF. The CDR3 coding sequence is TGCGCCAGCTCGAGCGGGAACTCCTACGAGCAGTACTTC.